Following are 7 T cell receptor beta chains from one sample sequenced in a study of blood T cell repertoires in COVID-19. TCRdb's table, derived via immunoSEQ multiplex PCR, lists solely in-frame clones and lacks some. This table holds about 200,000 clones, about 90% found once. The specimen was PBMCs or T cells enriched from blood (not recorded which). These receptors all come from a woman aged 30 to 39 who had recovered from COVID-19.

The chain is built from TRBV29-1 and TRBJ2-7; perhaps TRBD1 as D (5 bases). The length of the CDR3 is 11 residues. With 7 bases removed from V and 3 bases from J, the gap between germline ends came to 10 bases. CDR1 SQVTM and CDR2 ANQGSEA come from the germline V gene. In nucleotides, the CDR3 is TGCAGCGGGGTTCAGGGCTACGAGCAGTACTTC. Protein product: CSGVQGYEQYF.

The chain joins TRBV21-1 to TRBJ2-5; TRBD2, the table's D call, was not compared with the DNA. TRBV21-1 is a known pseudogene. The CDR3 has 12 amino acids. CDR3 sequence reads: CASSNPRETQYF. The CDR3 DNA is TGTGCCAGCAGCAACCCTAGAGAGACCCAGTACTTC.

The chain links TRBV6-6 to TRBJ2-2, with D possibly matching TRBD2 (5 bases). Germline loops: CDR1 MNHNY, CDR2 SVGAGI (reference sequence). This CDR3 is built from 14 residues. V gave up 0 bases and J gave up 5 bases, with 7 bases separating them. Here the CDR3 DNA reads TGTGCCAGCAGTTACTCGGAGGCAACCGGGGAGCTGTTTTTT. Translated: CASSYSEATGELFF.

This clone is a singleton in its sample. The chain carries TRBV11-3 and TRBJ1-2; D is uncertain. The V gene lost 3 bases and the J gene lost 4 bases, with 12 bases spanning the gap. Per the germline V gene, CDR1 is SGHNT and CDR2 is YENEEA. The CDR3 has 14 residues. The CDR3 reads CASSFSGSAYGYTF. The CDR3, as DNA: TGTGCCAGCAGCTTCAGCGGGTCGGCCTATGGCTACACCTTC.

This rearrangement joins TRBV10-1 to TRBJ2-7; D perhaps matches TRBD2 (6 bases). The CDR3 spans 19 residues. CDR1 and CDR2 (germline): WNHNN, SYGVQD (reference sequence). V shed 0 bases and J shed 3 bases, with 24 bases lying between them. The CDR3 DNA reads TGCGCCAGCAGTGAGTCGGGGGGAAGCCTCGGACTAACTTTCTACGAGCAGTACTTC. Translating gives CASSESGGSLGLTFYEQYF.

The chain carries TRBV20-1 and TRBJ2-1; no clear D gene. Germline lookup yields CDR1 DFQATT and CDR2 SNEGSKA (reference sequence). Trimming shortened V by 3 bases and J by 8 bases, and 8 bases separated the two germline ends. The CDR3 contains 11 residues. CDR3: CSASGRDEQFF. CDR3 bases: TGCAGTGCTAGTGGCCGGGATGAGCAGTTCTTC.

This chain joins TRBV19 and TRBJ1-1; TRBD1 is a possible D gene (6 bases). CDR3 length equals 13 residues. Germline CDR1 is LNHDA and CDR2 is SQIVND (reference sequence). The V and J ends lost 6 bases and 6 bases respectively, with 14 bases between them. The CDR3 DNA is TGTGCCAGTAGGGAACAGGGTCCGGCTGAAGCTTTCTTT. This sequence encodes CASREQGPAEAFF. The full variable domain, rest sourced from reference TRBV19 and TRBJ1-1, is DGGITQSPKYLFRKEGQNVTLSCEQNLNHDAMYWYRQDPGQGLRLIYYSQIVNDFQKGDIAEGYSVSREKKESFPLTVTSAQKNPTAFYLCASREQGPAEAFFGQGTRLTVV.